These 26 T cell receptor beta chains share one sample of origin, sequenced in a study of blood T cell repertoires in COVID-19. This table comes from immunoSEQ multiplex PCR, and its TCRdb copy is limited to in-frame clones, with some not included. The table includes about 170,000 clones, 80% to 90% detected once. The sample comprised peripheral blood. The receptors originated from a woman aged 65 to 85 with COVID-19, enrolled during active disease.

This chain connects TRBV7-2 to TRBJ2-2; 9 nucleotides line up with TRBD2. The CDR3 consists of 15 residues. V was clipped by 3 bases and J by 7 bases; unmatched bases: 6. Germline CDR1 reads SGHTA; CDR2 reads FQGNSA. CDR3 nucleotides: TGTGCCAGCAGCTTCGCGGGAGGGCCGTACGGGGAGCTGTTTTTT. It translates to CASSFAGGPYGELFF.

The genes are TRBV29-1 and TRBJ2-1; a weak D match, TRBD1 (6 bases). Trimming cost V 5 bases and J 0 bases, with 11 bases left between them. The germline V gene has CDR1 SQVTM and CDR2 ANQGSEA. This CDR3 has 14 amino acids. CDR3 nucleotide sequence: TGCAGCGTTCGGGACATGCACTCCTACAATGAGCAGTTCTTC. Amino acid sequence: CSVRDMHSYNEQFF.

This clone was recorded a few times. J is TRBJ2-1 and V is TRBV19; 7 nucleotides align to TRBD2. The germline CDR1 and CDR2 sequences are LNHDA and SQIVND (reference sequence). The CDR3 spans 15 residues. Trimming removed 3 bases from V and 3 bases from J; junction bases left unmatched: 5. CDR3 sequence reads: CASSMGGSLYNEQFF. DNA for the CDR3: TGTGCCAGTAGTATGGGCGGGAGCCTCTACAATGAGCAGTTCTTC.

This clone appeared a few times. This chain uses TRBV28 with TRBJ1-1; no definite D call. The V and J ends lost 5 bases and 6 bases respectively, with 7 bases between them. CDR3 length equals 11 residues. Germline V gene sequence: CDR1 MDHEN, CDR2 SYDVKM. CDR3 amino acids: CASSAHPEAFF. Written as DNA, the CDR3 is TGTGCCAGCAGTGCACACCCTGAAGCTTTCTTT.

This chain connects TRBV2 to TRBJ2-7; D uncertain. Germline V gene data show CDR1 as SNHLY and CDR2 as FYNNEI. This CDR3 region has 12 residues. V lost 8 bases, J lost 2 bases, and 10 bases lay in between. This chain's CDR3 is CASGPRTYEQYV. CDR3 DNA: TGTGCCAGCGGGCCCCGGACCTACGAGCAGTACGTC.

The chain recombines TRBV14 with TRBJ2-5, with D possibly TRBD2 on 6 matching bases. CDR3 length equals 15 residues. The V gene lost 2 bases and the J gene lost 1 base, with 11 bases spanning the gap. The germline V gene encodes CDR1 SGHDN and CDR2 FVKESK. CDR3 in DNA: TGTGCCAGCAGCCAACAGGGACTGTCCCAAGAGACCCAGTACTTC. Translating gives CASSQQGLSQETQYF.

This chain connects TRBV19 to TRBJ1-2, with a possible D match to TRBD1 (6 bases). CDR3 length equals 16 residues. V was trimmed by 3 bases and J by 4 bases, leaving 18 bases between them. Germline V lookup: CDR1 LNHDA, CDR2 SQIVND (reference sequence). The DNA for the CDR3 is TGTGCCAGTAGTATGGGGGCAGGACCTCTTCCCTATGGCTACACCTTC. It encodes CASSMGAGPLPYGYTF.

Here the CDR3 DNA reads TGTGCCAGCAGCCGACTGGATCTTGGAATCTACGAGCAGTACGTC. It is translated as CASSRLDLGIYEQYV. This chain joins TRBV11-2 and TRBJ2-7; D call uncertain. Trimming removed 5 bases at V and 3 bases at J, with 17 bases between. CDR3 length: 15 amino acids. CDR1 and CDR2 from the germline V gene are SGHAT and FQNNGV.

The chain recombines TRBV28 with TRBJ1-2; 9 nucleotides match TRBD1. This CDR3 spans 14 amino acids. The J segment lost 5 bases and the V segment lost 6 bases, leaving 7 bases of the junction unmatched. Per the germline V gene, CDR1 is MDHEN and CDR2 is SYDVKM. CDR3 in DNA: TGTGCCAGCAGGAGGCCCGGGACAGGGTATGGCTACACCTTC. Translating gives CASRRPGTGYGYTF.

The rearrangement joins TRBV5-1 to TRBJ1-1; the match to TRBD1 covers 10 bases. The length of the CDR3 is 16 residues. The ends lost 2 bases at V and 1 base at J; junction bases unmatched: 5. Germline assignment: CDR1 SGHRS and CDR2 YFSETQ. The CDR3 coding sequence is TGCGCCAGCAGCTTAAGGACAGGGGGTGAGAACACTGAAGCTTTCTTT. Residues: CASSLRTGGENTEAFF.

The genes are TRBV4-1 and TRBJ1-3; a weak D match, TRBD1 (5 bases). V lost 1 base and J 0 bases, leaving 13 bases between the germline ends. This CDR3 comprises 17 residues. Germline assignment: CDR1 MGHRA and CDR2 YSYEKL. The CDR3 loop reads CASSQVVTAGSGNTIYF. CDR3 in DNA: TGCGCCAGCAGCCAAGTCGTGACAGCCGGCTCTGGAAACACCATATATTTT.

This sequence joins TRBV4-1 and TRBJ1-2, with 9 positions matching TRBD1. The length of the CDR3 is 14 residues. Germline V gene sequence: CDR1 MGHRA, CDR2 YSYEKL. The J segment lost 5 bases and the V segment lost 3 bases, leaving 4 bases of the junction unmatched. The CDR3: CASSQTGTGYGYTF. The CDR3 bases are TGCGCCAGCAGCCAGACCGGGACAGGGTATGGCTACACCTTC.

CDR3 in DNA: TGCAGCGTTGTAAATTTTGAAGCTTTCTTT. As protein: CSVVNFEAFF. The chain carries TRBV29-1 and TRBJ1-1; D is undetermined. With 4 bases removed from V and 7 bases from J, the gap between germline ends came to 7 bases. This CDR3 is built from 10 residues. The germline V gene has CDR1 SQVTM and CDR2 ANQGSEA.

For the CDR3, the DNA is TGTGCCAGCAGTGGTCAGCGGGGGGAGACCCAGTACTTC. Its protein product is CASSGQRGETQYF. The V gene is TRBV2, the J gene TRBJ2-5; the match to TRBD2 covers 8 bases. The ends lost 4 bases at V and 5 bases at J; junction bases unmatched: 3. This CDR3 has 13 residues. Germline CDR1 SNHLY, CDR2 FYNNEI.

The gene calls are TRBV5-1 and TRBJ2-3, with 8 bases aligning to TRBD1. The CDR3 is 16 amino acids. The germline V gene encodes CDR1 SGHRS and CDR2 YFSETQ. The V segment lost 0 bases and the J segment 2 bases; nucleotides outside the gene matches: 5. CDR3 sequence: CASSLVAGQVTDTQYF. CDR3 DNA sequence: TGCGCCAGCAGCTTGGTTGCGGGACAGGTCACAGATACGCAGTATTTT.

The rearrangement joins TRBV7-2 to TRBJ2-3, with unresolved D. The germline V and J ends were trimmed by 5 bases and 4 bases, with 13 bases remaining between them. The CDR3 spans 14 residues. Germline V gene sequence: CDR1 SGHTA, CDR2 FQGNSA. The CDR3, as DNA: TGTGCCAGCAGCCTAGGTCCCAGTTCAGATACGCAGTATTTT. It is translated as CASSLGPSSDTQYF.

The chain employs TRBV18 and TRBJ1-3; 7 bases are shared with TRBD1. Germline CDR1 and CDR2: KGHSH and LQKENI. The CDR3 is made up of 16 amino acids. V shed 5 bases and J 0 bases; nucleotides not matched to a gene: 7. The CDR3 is CASSNQGVPSGNTIYF. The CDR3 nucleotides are TGTGCCAGCTCAAACCAGGGGGTTCCCTCTGGAAACACCATATATTTT.

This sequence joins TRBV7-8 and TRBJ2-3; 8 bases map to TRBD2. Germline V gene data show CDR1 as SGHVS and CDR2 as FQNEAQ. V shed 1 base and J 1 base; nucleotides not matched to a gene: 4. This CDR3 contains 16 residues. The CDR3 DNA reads TGTGCCAGCAGCTTAGTCCGGGGGGGCGGCACAGATACGCAGTATTTT. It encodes CASSLVRGGGTDTQYF.

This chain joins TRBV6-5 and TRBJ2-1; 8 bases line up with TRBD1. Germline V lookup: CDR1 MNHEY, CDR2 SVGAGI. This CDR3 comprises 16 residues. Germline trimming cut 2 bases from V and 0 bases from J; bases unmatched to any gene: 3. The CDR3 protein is CASSYDRGRSYNEQFF. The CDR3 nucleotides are TGTGCCAGCAGTTACGACAGGGGCCGCTCCTACAATGAGCAGTTCTTC.

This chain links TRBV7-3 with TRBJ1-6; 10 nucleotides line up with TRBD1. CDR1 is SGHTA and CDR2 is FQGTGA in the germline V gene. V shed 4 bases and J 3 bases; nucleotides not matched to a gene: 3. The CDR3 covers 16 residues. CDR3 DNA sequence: TGTGCCAGCAGCTCGACAGGGGGCGGCTATAATTCACCCCTCCACTTT. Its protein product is CASSSTGGGYNSPLHF.

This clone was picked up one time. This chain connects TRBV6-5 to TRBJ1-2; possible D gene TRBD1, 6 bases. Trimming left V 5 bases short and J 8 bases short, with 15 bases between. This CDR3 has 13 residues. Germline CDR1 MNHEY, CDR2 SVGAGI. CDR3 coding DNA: TGTGCCAGCAGTACCCACAGGGAATCGGGCTACACCTTC. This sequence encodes CASSTHRESGYTF.

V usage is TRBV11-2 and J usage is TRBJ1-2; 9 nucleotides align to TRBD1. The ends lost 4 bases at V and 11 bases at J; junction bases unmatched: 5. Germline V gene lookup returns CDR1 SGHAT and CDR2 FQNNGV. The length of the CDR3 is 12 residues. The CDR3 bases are TGTGCCAGCAGCTATGACAGGGGGTATTACACCTTC. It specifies CASSYDRGYYTF.

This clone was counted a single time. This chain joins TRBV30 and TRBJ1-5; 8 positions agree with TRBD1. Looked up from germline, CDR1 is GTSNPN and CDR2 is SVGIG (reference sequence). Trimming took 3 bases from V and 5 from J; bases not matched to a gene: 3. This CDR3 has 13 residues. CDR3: CAWRQGVHQPQHF. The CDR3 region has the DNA TGTGCCTGGAGACAGGGGGTCCATCAGCCCCAGCATTTT.

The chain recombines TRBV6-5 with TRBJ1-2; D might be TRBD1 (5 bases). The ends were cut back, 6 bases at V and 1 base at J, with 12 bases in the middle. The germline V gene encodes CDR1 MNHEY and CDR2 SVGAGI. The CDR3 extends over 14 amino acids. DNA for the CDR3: TGTGCCAGCAGAACAGGAAGCAATAACTATGGCTACACCTTC. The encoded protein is CASRTGSNNYGYTF.

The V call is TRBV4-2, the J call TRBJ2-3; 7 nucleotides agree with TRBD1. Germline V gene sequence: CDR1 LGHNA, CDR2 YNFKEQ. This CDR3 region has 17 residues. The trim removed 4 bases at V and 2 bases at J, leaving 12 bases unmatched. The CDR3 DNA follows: TGTGCCAGCAGCCCTGGAGATGGGACAGCCCTCACAGATACGCAGTATTTT. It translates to CASSPGDGTALTDTQYF.

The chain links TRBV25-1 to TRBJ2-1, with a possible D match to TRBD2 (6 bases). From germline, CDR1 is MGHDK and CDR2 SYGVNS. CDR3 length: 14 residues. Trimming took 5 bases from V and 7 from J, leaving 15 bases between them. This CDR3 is CASSPRGGLNEQFF. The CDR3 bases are TGTGCCAGCAGTCCCCGTGGGGGGTTGAATGAGCAGTTCTTC. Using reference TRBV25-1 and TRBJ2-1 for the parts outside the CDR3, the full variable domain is EADIYQTPRYLVIGTGKKITLECSQTMGHDKMYWYQQDPGMELHLIHYSYGVNSTEKGDLSSESTVSRIRTEHFPLTLESARPSHTSQYLCASSPRGGLNEQFFGPGTRLTVL.